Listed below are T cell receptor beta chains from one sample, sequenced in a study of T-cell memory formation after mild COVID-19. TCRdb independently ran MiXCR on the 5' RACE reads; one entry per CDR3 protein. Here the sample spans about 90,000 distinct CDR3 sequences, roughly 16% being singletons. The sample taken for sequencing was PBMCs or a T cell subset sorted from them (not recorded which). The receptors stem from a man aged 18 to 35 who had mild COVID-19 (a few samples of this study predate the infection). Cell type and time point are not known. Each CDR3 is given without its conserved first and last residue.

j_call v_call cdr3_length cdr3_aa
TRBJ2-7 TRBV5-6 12 ASSLRPSSYEQY
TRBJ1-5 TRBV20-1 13 SATVRAGPREPQH
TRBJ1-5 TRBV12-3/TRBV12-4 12 ASRTEGAGQPQH
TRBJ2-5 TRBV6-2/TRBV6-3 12 ASSYLLGRETQY
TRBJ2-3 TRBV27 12 ASSLLGRLDTQY
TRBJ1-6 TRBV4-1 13 ASSQAQRYNSPLH
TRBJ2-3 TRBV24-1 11 AVGGPNTDTQY
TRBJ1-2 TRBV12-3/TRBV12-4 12 ASSRIPPTRGYT
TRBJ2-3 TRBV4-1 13 ASSQGASWADTQY
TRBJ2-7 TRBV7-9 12 ASWRTGMEGEQY
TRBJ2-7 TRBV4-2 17 ASSQSAGLALRSSYEQY
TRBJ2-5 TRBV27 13 ASSLSSYGQETQY
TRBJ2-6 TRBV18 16 ASSPRTGFRSGANVLT
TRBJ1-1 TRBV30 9 AWRRNTEAF
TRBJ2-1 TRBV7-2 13 ASSLLGGPGNEQF
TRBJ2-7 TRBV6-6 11 ASIPTPGIGQY
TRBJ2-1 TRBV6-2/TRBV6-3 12 ASSYGGAGNEQF
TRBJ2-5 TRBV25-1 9 ASSDVETQY
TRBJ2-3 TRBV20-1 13 RGRLEGGVADTQY
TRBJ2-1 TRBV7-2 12 ASSLGALGNEQF
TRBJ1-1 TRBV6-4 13 ASSQTTGMNTEAF
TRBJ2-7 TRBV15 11 ATSTRVAYEQY
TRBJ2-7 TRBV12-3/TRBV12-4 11 ASRAGSRYEQY
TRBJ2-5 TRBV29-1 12 SVEDLQGQETQY
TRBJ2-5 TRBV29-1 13 SVEDLSGPQETQY
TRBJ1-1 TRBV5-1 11 ASSLNSNTEAF
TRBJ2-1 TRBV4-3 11 ASSQGLVGEQF
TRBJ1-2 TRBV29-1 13 SVATGDNPNYGYT
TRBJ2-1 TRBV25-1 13 ASRKSGGEYNEQF
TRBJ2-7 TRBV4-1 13 ASSPTTGTSYEQY
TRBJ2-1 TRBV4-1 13 ASRPGTGGGDEQF
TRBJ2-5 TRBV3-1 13 ASSQRRGGAETQY
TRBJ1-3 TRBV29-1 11 SVRTGQGNTIY
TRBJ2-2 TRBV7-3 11 ASGAGGTGELF
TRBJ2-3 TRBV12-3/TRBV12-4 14 ASSFGTSGRTDTQY
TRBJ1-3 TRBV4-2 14 ASSHRDSPSGNTIY